This passage covers 29 T cell receptor beta chains from one sample sequenced in a study of technical replicates of blood from a few donors. Assay: immunoSEQ multiplex PCR; the TCRdb copy retains only in-frame clones and omits some. In the table there are about 82,000 clones, just over 95% of which are singletons. The sequenced material came from T cells isolated from PBMCs. The receptors shown here come from a human donor in good health.

The rearrangement joins TRBV10-3 to TRBJ1-1; the D gene is possibly TRBD1 (5 bases). Trimming left V 0 bases short and J 6 bases short, with 8 bases between. In germline, CDR1 is ENHRY, CDR2 SYGVKD. This CDR3 region has 13 residues. The CDR3 DNA reads TGTGCCATCAGTGAGTCGGACAAGGCTGAAGCTTTCTTT. Its translation: CAISESDKAEAFF.

The genes are TRBV9 and TRBJ2-5; perhaps TRBD1 as D (5 bases). CDR3 length: 13 amino acids. The ends were cut back, 4 bases at V and 3 bases at J, with 10 bases in the middle. Germline V CDR1 and CDR2: SGDLS, YYNGEE. The CDR3 sequence: CASSLGAEETQYF. The CDR3 nucleotides read TGTGCCAGCAGCCTTGGGGCGGAAGAGACCCAGTACTTC.

The V gene is TRBV4-1, the J gene TRBJ1-1; no definite D call. The ends were cut back, 4 bases at V and 1 base at J, with 7 bases in the middle. Per germline, CDR1 MGHRA and CDR2 YSYEKL. The CDR3 sequence is 13 residues long. Here the CDR3 reads CASSPTSNTEAFF. DNA for the CDR3: TGCGCCAGCAGCCCCACATCGAACACTGAAGCTTTCTTT.

V and J are TRBV28 and TRBJ2-4, with TRBD2 as a possible D gene (6 bases). Trimming stripped 1 base from V and 15 bases from J, with 13 bases between. This CDR3 region has 12 residues. The V gene's germline CDR1 is MDHEN and CDR2 SYDVKM. CDR3 sequence (DNA): TGTGCCAGCAGTTTATTGGGGGGTGTGGTGTACTTC. The encoded protein is CASSLLGGVVYF.

The count of this clone is one. This sequence joins TRBV7-8 and TRBJ1-5; TRBD1 aligns across 8 bases. The CDR3 is 15 residues long. Trimming removed 1 base from V and 6 bases from J; junction bases left unmatched: 5. The germline gives CDR1 SGHVS, CDR2 FQNEAQ. In DNA, the CDR3 is TGTGCCAGCAGCTTAGTATCGACAGGGGTTCAGCCCCAGCATTTT. As protein: CASSLVSTGVQPQHF.

V is TRBV25-1 and J is TRBJ2-1; perhaps TRBD2 as D (6 bases). Trimming removed 3 bases from V and 8 bases from J, with 11 bases in between. Looked up from germline, CDR1 is MGHDK and CDR2 is SYGVNS. There are 13 residues in the CDR3. This CDR3 is CASSDGLFDEQFF. The CDR3 region has the DNA TGTGCCAGCAGTGACGGACTATTTGATGAGCAGTTCTTC.

The chain links TRBV9 to TRBJ2-7; possibly TRBD2 for D (6 bases). The CDR3 loop spans 16 amino acids. Trimming shortened V by 0 bases and J by 1 base, and 14 bases separated the two germline ends. Germline values: CDR1 SGDLS, CDR2 YYNGEE. The CDR3 DNA is TGTGCCAGCAGCGTAGCTGGAGGGACGAATTCCTACGAGCAGTACTTC. Its translation: CASSVAGGTNSYEQYF. Variable domain in full (rest from reference TRBV9 and TRBJ2-7): DSGVTQTPKHLITATGQRVTLRCSPRSGDLSVYWYQQSLDQGLQFLIQYYNGEERAKGNILERFSAQQFPDLHSELNLSSLELGDSALYFCASSVAGGTNSYEQYFGPGTRLTVT.

The rearrangement links TRBV30 to TRBJ2-1; the D gene is possibly TRBD2 (6 bases). The germline gives CDR1 GTSNPN, CDR2 SVGIG (reference sequence). This CDR3 contains 16 residues. V lost 0 bases and J lost 4, with 16 bases in between. The CDR3 here is CAWSVPGELGYNEQFF. The CDR3 DNA follows: TGTGCCTGGAGTGTACCGGGGGAATTGGGTTACAATGAGCAGTTCTTC. Full variable domain (remainder filled in from reference TRBV30 and TRBJ2-1): SQTIHQWPATLVQPVGSPLSLECTVEGTSNPNLYWYRQAAGRGLQLLFYSVGIGQISSEVPQNLSASRPQDRQFILSSKKLLLSDSGFYLCAWSVPGELGYNEQFFGPGTRLTVL.

This chain links TRBV6-6 with TRBJ2-5; 10 positions match TRBD2. Germline V gene lookup returns CDR1 MNHNY and CDR2 SVGAGI (reference sequence). With 2 bases clipped from V and 5 bases from J, the junction kept 5 bases outside the gene matches. This CDR3 has 15 amino acids. The CDR3 sequence: CASSYTASGSETQYF. In nucleotides, the CDR3 is TGTGCCAGCAGTTACACCGCTAGCGGGAGTGAGACCCAGTACTTC.

The rearrangement joins TRBV28 to TRBJ1-2; weak D call: TRBD1 (6 bases). This CDR3 region has 15 residues. Per the germline V gene, CDR1 is MDHEN and CDR2 is SYDVKM. Between the trimmed V and J ends, which lost 5 bases and 0 bases, there was a span of 13 bases. The CDR3 DNA reads as TGTGCCAGCAGTCCTCAGGGGTTCACTAACTATGGCTACACCTTC. Translated: CASSPQGFTNYGYTF.

This clone showed up just once. The rearrangement joins TRBV7-9 to TRBJ2-1; 7 nucleotides align to TRBD1. This CDR3 contains 12 residues. Trimming at V came to 7 bases and at J to 5 bases, leaving 2 bases not matched to a gene. Germline V gene sequence: CDR1 SEHNR, CDR2 FQNEAQ (reference sequence). The CDR3: CASTDRDNEQFF. CDR3 nucleotides: TGTGCCAGCACCGACAGGGACAATGAGCAGTTCTTC. Full variable domain (rest looked up from reference TRBV7-9 and TRBJ2-1): DTGVSQNPRHKITKRGQNVTFRCDPISEHNRLYWYRQTLGQGPEFLTYFQNEAQLEKSRLLSDRFSAERPKGSFSTLEIQRTEQGDSAMYLCASTDRDNEQFFGPGTRLTVL.

The V and J genes are TRBV15 and TRBJ2-7, with D maybe TRBD1 (6 bases). The germline CDR1 and CDR2 sequences are LNHNV and YYDKDF (reference sequence). There are 15 residues in the CDR3. Between the trimmed V and J ends, which lost 1 base and 6 bases, there was a span of 16 bases. The chain's CDR3 is CATSRGPGDRGEQYF. For the CDR3, the DNA is TGTGCCACCAGCAGAGGACCAGGGGATAGAGGCGAGCAGTACTTC.

The V and J genes are TRBV12-5 and TRBJ2-5; D remains unclear. The CDR3 extends over 15 amino acids. The germline CDR1 and CDR2 sequences are LGHNT and FRNRAP. V lost 2 bases and J lost 1, with 11 bases in between. CDR3: CASGLPPLSQETQYF. The CDR3 coding sequence is TGTGCTAGTGGTTTGCCCCCACTGTCCCAAGAGACCCAGTACTTC.

V is TRBV1 and J is TRBJ2-2; the table names TRBD2, a call not compared with the DNA. TRBV1 represents a pseudogene. The CDR3 is 15 amino acids. In DNA, the CDR3 is TGCACCAGCAGCCAAGCAGGACTAGCGACCGGGGAGCTGTTTTTT. This codes for CTSSQAGLATGELFF.

The rearrangement links TRBV27 to TRBJ1-1; 8 bases agree with TRBD1. V gave up 2 bases and J gave up 0 bases; unmatched junction bases: 8. Germline lookup yields CDR1 MNHEY and CDR2 SMNVEV (reference sequence). The CDR3 has 17 residues. The CDR3 here is CASSLQQGEVMNTEAFF. Here the CDR3 DNA reads TGTGCCAGCAGTTTACAACAGGGGGAGGTCATGAACACTGAAGCTTTCTTT.

V and J are TRBV27 and TRBJ1-1, with TRBD1 matching over 9 bases. CDR1 and CDR2 (germline): MNHEY, SMNVEV (reference sequence). With 4 bases clipped from V and 1 base from J, the junction kept 13 bases outside the gene matches. The CDR3 sequence is 18 residues long. CDR3 DNA: TGTGCCAGCAGTTCCGCGGGACAGGGAGTTCCCCAGAACACTGAAGCTTTCTTT. Its protein is CASSSAGQGVPQNTEAFF.

This chain uses TRBV7-6 with TRBJ2-7; D is possibly TRBD2 (6 bases). Trimming took off 2 bases at V and 2 bases at J, with 13 bases between the two ends. Germline V gene sequence: CDR1 SGHVS, CDR2 FNYEAQ. The CDR3 is made up of 15 amino acids. CDR3 coding DNA: TGTGCCAGCAGCTTAAGCAGCGGGCCGGCCTACGAGCAGTACTTC. It translates to CASSLSSGPAYEQYF.

The V gene is TRBV4-1, the J gene TRBJ2-1; D may be TRBD2 (6 bases). The V end was cut by 0 bases, the J end by 4 bases, with 13 bases between. This CDR3 contains 16 residues. Germline lookup yields CDR1 MGHRA and CDR2 YSYEKL. The CDR3: CASSQEGGTVYNEQFF. DNA for the CDR3: TGCGCCAGCAGCCAAGAAGGAGGGACGGTGTACAATGAGCAGTTCTTC.

J is TRBJ1-1 and V is TRBV27, with D unresolved. Trimming took off 8 bases at V and 3 bases at J, with 10 bases between the two ends. Germline assignment: CDR1 MNHEY and CDR2 SMNVEV (reference sequence). This CDR3 comprises 12 residues. The DNA for the CDR3 is TGTGCCAGCTTTGACGGGGACACTGAAGCTTTCTTT. Residues: CASFDGDTEAFF.

The rearrangement links TRBV15 to TRBJ1-5; no reliable D call. The V gene's germline CDR1 is LNHNV and CDR2 YYDKDF (reference sequence). Trimming took off 5 bases at V and 1 base at J, with 12 bases between the two ends. The CDR3 runs to 15 residues. The CDR3 DNA follows: TGTGCCACCAGCCCCGACGGAGTGAGCAATCAGCCCCAGCATTTT. Protein product: CATSPDGVSNQPQHF.

The chain has TRBV4-1 and TRBJ2-7, with D possibly matching TRBD1 (6 bases). This CDR3 comprises 16 residues. Looked up from germline, CDR1 is MGHRA and CDR2 is YSYEKL. Trimming took off 0 bases at V and 2 bases at J, with 14 bases between the two ends. CDR3 protein: CASSQDHGTTTYEQYF. DNA of the CDR3: TGCGCCAGCAGCCAAGATCATGGGACAACCACCTACGAGCAGTACTTC.

Note on this clone: Mismatch with germline at one junction end may stem from a read error. V is TRBV5-1 and J is TRBJ1-3; no reliable D call. Germline V gene sequence: CDR1 SGHRS, CDR2 YFSETQ. This CDR3 contains 14 residues. The CDR3 here is CASSLDGSGNTIYF. In DNA, the CDR3 is TGCGCCAGCAGTTTGGACGGCTCTGGAAACACCATATATTTT.

The chain recombines TRBV6-5 with TRBJ2-5; perhaps TRBD1 as D (6 bases). Trimming removed 7 bases at V and 5 bases at J, with 20 bases between. The germline CDR1 and CDR2 sequences are MNHEY and SVGAGI. The CDR3 covers 15 residues. DNA for the CDR3: TGTGCCAGCACGACGGGGCAGGGGAAGTGGGAGACCCAGTACTTC. The encoded protein is CASTTGQGKWETQYF.

This chain joins TRBV15 and TRBJ2-7; weak D call: TRBD2 (5 bases). CDR1 is LNHNV, CDR2 YYDKDF, per germline (reference sequence). V shed 1 base and J shed 6 bases, with 13 bases lying between them. This CDR3 region has 14 residues. CDR3: CATSRGTRSGEQYF. Written as DNA, the CDR3 is TGTGCCACCAGCAGAGGGACCAGAAGCGGCGAGCAGTACTTC. The full variable domain, completed using reference TRBV15 and TRBJ2-7, is DAMVIQNPRYQVTQFGKPVTLSCSQTLNHNVMYWYQQKSSQAPKLLFHYYDKDFNNEADTPDNFQSRRPNTSFCFLDIRSPGLGDTAMYLCATSRGTRSGEQYFGPGTRLTVT.

The chain uses TRBV2 and TRBJ2-7, with 10 bases aligning to TRBD2. V lost 4 bases, J lost 6 bases, and 6 bases stayed unmatched. This CDR3 has 14 residues. Germline values: CDR1 SNHLY, CDR2 FYNNEI. CDR3 amino acids: CASSVVAGGPEQYF. The CDR3 DNA sequence: TGTGCCAGCAGTGTCGTAGCGGGAGGACCCGAGCAGTACTTC.

This rearrangement joins TRBV6-1 to TRBJ2-3; TRBD2 matches at 7 bases. From germline, CDR1 is MNHNS and CDR2 SASEGT. This CDR3 contains 16 residues. Trimming cost V 4 bases and J 2 bases; bases outside gene matches: 9. CDR3 protein: CASSGLRGTLTDTQYF. The CDR3 coding sequence is TGTGCCAGCAGTGGATTGCGGGGGACCCTCACAGATACGCAGTATTTT.

Notes on this clone: Other DNA sequences within the sample encode an identical CDR3. This chain uses TRBV5-6 with TRBJ2-3; D unresolved. The CDR3 contains 11 residues. From germline, CDR1 is SGHDT and CDR2 YYEEEE. Trimming pared 4 bases from V and 3 bases from J, leaving 3 bases between. The CDR3 is CASSLTDTQYF. The DNA for the CDR3 is TGTGCCAGCAGCCTGACAGATACGCAGTATTTT.

The chain employs TRBV28 and TRBJ2-7; no firm D call. CDR1 and CDR2 (germline): MDHEN, SYDVKM. CDR3 length: 16 amino acids. Trimming took 2 bases from V and 3 from J, leaving 17 bases between them. In nucleotides, the CDR3 is TGTGCCAGCAGTTTAGTCGTTGACACAGTCTACTACGAGCAGTACTTC. Protein: CASSLVVDTVYYEQYF.

The chain combines TRBV5-4 with TRBJ2-1; 8 bases fit TRBD2. J gave up 8 bases and V 1 base, and 8 bases lay outside the gene matches. The CDR3 runs to 15 residues. Germline CDR1 SGHNT, CDR2 YYREEE (reference sequence). The CDR3 DNA sequence: TGTGCCAGCAGCTTGTTTGCGGGAGGCCCGGATGAGCAGTTCTTC. Translating it yields CASSLFAGGPDEQFF.